Listed below are T cell receptor beta chains from one sample, sequenced in a study of T cell repertoires in cytomegalovirus infection. TCRdb itself ran the reads through MiXCR, one entry per CDR3 protein. This table holds fewer than 900,000 distinct CDR3 sequences, 25% to 30% found once. These receptors are not linked to any known antigen. This sample comprised cultured CD8+ T cells from PBMCs, obtained from culture after CMV antigen stimulation. The receptors derive from a human donor in good health (CMV status not recorded). Some clones in this sample may be carry-over from other donors' samples. Each CDR3 is given with its conserved first and last residue. A D gene is named only where the DNA matches it firmly. Clone size is not always given. Where it is, it says once, few, many or a class for expanded clones.

V gene: TRBV6-4; J gene: TRBJ2-3; clone size: few; D gene: TRBD1; CDR3 DNA: TGTGCCAGCAGTGAAGAGGGACAGGCCACAGATACGCAGTATTTT; CDR3 protein: CASSEEGQATDTQYF
V gene: TRBV7-9; J gene: TRBJ1-5; clone size: .; D gene: .; CDR3 DNA: TGTGCCAGCAGCTCAGCTGAGGGAGCCAATCAGCCCCAGCATTTT; CDR3 protein: CASSSAEGANQPQHF
V gene: TRBV7-3; J gene: TRBJ1-1; clone size: .; D gene: .; CDR3 DNA: TGTGCCAGCAGCTTGATAAGGGGCGAGAACACTGAAGCTTTCTTT; CDR3 protein: CASSLIRGENTEAFF
V gene: TRBV4-2; J gene: TRBJ2-4; clone size: .; D gene: .; CDR3 DNA: TGTGCCAGCAGCCAAGCGGAAGGGGCGCCGGCCAAAAACATTCAGTACTTC; CDR3 protein: CASSQAEGAPAKNIQYF
V gene: TRBV14; J gene: TRBJ1-3; clone size: few; D gene: TRBD1; CDR3 DNA: TGTGCCAGCAGCCCGGGACAGGGTCTCGCGGACACCATATATTTT; CDR3 protein: CASSPGQGLADTIYF
V gene: TRBV7-9; J gene: TRBJ2-1; clone size: .; D gene: TRBD2; CDR3 DNA: TGTGCCAGCAGCCCGGGGGGGCTCCCCGGTCGTGAGCAGTTCTTC; CDR3 protein: CASSPGGLPGREQFF
V gene: TRBV4-1; J gene: TRBJ1-1; clone size: few; D gene: .; CDR3 DNA: TGCGCCAGCAGCCAAGACAGGACAGACCCTGAAGCTTTCTTT; CDR3 protein: CASSQDRTDPEAFF
V gene: TRBV7-2; J gene: TRBJ2-2; clone size: many; D gene: TRBD2; CDR3 DNA: TGTGCCAGCAGCTTCCCCGGCGGGGGAGGAGGAACCGGGGAGCTGTTTTTT; CDR3 protein: CASSFPGGGGGTGELFF
V gene: TRBV7-9; J gene: TRBJ2-7; clone size: .; D gene: .; CDR3 DNA: TGTGCCAGCAGCGGAGACCACGAGCGGAGTCCGAGGGCCTACGAGCAGTACTTC; CDR3 protein: CASSGDHERSPRAYEQYF
V gene: TRBV12-3/TRBV12-4; J gene: TRBJ1-2; clone size: few; D gene: TRBD1; CDR3 DNA: TGTGCCAGCAGTGCGACAGGGTATGATGGCTACACCTTC; CDR3 protein: CASSATGYDGYTF
V gene: TRBV7-2; J gene: TRBJ2-3; clone size: many; D gene: .; CDR3 DNA: TGTGCCAGCAGCTTACAGGGGTATAGCACAGATACGCAGTATTTT; CDR3 protein: CASSLQGYSTDTQYF
V gene: TRBV28; J gene: TRBJ1-5; clone size: many; D gene: .; CDR3 DNA: TGTGCCAGCAAACGGGGGGGAAGCAATCAGCCCCAGCATTTT; CDR3 protein: CASKRGGSNQPQHF
V gene: TRBV27; J gene: TRBJ2-1; clone size: .; D gene: .; CDR3 DNA: TGTGCCAGCGGCTTAGTGAGGCCCTACAATGAGCAGTTCTTC; CDR3 protein: CASGLVRPYNEQFF
V gene: TRBV12-3/TRBV12-4; J gene: TRBJ1-6; clone size: .; D gene: .; CDR3 DNA: .; CDR3 protein: CASSFWGQGNSPLYF
V gene: TRBV7-6; J gene: TRBJ2-1; clone size: few; D gene: TRBD2; CDR3 DNA: TGTGCCAGCAGCTTAGCGGGACTAGCGGGGGTGAGCTCCTACAATGAGCAGTTCTTC; CDR3 protein: CASSLAGLAGVSSYNEQFF
V gene: TRBV28; J gene: TRBJ2-3; clone size: .; D gene: TRBD2; CDR3 DNA: TGTGCCAGCAGTTCCGTTGAAGCGGGGGGGCCGGAAGATACGCAGTATTTT; CDR3 protein: CASSSVEAGGPEDTQYF
V gene: TRBV7-9; J gene: TRBJ2-7; clone size: few; D gene: .; CDR3 DNA: TGTGCCAGCAGCTCAATAGCCTACGAGCAGTACTTC; CDR3 protein: CASSSIAYEQYF
V gene: TRBV27; J gene: TRBJ1-5; clone size: few; D gene: .; CDR3 DNA: TGTGCCAGCAGTTTAAGGGCGGGGGTCCCGAATAGCAATCAGCCCCAGCATTTT; CDR3 protein: CASSLRAGVPNSNQPQHF
V gene: TRBV9; J gene: TRBJ2-3; clone size: once; D gene: .; CDR3 DNA: TGTGCCAGCCAGGAGTCAAGCGCAGATACGCAGTATTTT; CDR3 protein: CASQESSADTQYF
V gene: TRBV3-1; J gene: TRBJ2-3; clone size: .; D gene: TRBD1; CDR3 DNA: TGTGCCAGCAGCCAAGATCAGGGGGCTAGCACAGATACGCAGTATTTT; CDR3 protein: CASSQDQGASTDTQYF
V gene: TRBV27; J gene: TRBJ1-5; clone size: .; D gene: .; CDR3 DNA: TGTGTCAGCAGTTCGGGGATGCATCAGCCCCAGCATTTT; CDR3 protein: CVSSSGMHQPQHF
V gene: TRBV9; J gene: TRBJ1-1; clone size: .; D gene: .; CDR3 DNA: TGTGCCAGCAGCCCCCATGGTCTACGGGCGGAGAACACTGAAGCTTTCTTT; CDR3 protein: CASSPHGLRAENTEAFF
V gene: TRBV6-5; J gene: TRBJ2-1; clone size: .; D gene: TRBD2; CDR3 DNA: TGTGCCAGCGCAACCGGGACTAGCGGCAATGAGCAGTTCTTC; CDR3 protein: CASATGTSGNEQFF
V gene: TRBV19; J gene: TRBJ2-7; clone size: few; D gene: TRBD2; CDR3 DNA: TGTGCCAGTACGGGGGGGGACTCCTACGAGCAGTACTTC; CDR3 protein: CASTGGDSYEQYF
V gene: TRBV6-6; J gene: TRBJ1-1; clone size: .; D gene: .; CDR3 DNA: TGTGCCAGCAGTTACCCTGGAGGAAGTAACACTGAAGCTTTCTTT; CDR3 protein: CASSYPGGSNTEAFF
V gene: TRBV7-9; J gene: TRBJ1-2; clone size: .; D gene: TRBD1; CDR3 DNA: TGTGCCAGCAGCTCCCCTTTTGACAGGGGGCAAGGCTACACCTTC; CDR3 protein: CASSSPFDRGQGYTF
V gene: TRBV6-6; J gene: TRBJ1-6; clone size: few; D gene: .; CDR3 DNA: TGTGCCAGCAGTTTCTCCTCGCCCGCCGATAATTCACCCCTCCACTTT; CDR3 protein: CASSFSSPADNSPLHF
V gene: TRBV7-2; J gene: TRBJ1-4; clone size: many; D gene: .; CDR3 DNA: TGTGCTACTGCTGGGGGCATTGGAGAAAAACTGTTTTTT; CDR3 protein: CATAGGIGEKLFF
V gene: TRBV10-1; J gene: TRBJ1-1; clone size: few; D gene: TRBD1; CDR3 DNA: TGCGCCAGCTCATCGTTCCCGGGACAGGGTTCGAACACTGAAGCTTTCTTT; CDR3 protein: CASSSFPGQGSNTEAFF